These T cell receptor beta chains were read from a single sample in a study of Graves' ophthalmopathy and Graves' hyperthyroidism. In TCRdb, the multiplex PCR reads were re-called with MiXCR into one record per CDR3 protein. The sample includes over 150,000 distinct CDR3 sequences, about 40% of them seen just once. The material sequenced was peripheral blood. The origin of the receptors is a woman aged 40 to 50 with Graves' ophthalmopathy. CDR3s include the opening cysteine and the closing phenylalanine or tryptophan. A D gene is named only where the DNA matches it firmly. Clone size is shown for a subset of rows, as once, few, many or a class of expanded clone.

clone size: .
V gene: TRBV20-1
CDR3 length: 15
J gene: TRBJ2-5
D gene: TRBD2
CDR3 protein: CSAPTSGRALKTQYF
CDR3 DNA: TGCAGTGCTCCTACTAGCGGGAGGGCCCTGAAGACCCAGTACTTC

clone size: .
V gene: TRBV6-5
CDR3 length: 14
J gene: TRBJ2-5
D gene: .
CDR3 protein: CASSYQGGGETQYF
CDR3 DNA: TGTGCCAGCAGTTATCAGGGCGGCGGAGAGACCCAGTACTTC

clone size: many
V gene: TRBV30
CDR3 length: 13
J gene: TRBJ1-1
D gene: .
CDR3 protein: CAWSVRGNTEAFF
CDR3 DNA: TGTGCCTGGAGTGTACGGGGTAACACTGAAGCTTTCTTT

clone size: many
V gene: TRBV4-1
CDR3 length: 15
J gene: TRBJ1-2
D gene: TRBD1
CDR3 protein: CASSQSRQGNYGYTF
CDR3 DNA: TGCGCCAGCAGCCAAAGTCGACAGGGAAACTATGGCTACACCTTC

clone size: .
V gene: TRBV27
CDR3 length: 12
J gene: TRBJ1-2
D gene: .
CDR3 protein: CASSRTGNGYTF
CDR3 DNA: TGTGCCAGCAGTAGAACAGGGAATGGCTACACCTTC

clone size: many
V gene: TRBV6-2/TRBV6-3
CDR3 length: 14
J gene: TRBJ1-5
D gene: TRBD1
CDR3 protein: CASSYPGGGQPQHF
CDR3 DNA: TGTGCCAGCAGTTACCCAGGGGGCGGTCAGCCCCAGCATTTT

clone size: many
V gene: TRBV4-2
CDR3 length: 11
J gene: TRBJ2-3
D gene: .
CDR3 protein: CASSQDRQFQF
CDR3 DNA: TGTGCCAGCAGCCAAGACCGACAGTTTCAATTT

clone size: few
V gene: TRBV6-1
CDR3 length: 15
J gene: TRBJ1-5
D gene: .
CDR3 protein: CASSKVGMGNQPQHF
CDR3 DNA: TGTGCCAGCAGTAAAGTAGGGATGGGCAATCAGCCCCAGCATTTT

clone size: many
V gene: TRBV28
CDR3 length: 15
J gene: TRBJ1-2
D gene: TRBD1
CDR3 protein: CASRQQGADLDRYTF
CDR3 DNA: TGTGCCAGCAGACAACAGGGGGCGGATTTGGACCGGTACACCTTC

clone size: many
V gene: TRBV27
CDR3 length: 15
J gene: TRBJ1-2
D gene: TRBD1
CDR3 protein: CASSALDRGLGGYTF
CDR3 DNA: TGTGCCAGCAGTGCATTGGACAGGGGATTGGGAGGCTACACCTTC

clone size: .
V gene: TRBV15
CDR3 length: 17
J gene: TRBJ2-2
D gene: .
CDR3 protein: CATSRDTGVANTGELFF
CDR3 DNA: TGTGCCACCAGCAGAGATACGGGGGTCGCGAACACCGGGGAGCTGTTTTTT

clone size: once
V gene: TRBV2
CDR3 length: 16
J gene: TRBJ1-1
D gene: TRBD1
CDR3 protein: CASSRTDRAMNTEAFF
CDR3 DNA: TGTGCCAGCAGCCGTACCGACAGGGCCATGAACACTGAAGCTTTCTTT

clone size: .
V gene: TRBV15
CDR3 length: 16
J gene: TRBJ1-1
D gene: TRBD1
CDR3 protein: CATSRSGTGWATEAFF
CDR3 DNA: TGTGCCACCAGCAGATCCGGGACAGGGTGGGCCACTGAAGCTTTCTTT

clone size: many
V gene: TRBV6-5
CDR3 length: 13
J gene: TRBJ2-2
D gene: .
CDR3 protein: CGSRGPNTGELFF
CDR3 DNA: TGTGGTTCTCGGGGCCCGAACACCGGGGAGCTGTTTTTT

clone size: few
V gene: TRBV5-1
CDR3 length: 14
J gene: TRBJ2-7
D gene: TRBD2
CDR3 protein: CASSLAGANYEQYF
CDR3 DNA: TGCGCCAGCAGCTTAGCGGGAGCTAACTACGAGCAGTACTTC

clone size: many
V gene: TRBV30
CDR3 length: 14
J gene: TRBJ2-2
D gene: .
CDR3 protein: CAWRTLRATGELFF
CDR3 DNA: TGTGCCTGGAGGACATTAAGGGCCACCGGGGAGCTGTTTTTT

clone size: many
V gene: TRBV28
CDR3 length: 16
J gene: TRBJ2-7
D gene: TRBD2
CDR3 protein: CASSSGLAGGMYEQYF
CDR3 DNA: TGTGCCAGCAGTTCCGGACTAGCGGGAGGGATGTACGAGCAGTACTTC

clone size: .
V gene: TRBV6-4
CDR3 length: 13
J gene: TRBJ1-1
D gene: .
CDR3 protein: CASKFRVNTEAFF
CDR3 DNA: TGTGCCAGCAAATTCAGGGTCAACACTGAAGCTTTCTTT

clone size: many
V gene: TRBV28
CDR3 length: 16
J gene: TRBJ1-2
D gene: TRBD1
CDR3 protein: CASSFFPHGQGSGYTF
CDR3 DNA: TGTGCCAGCAGTTTTTTTCCCCATGGACAGGGGTCTGGCTACACCTTC

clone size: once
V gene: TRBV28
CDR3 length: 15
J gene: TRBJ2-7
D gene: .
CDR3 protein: CASRRPGPRPDEQYF
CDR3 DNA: TGTGCCAGCAGGCGGCCGGGACCTCGCCCGGACGAGCAGTACTTC

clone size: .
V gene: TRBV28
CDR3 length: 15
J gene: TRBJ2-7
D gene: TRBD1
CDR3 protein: CASRPGTGLSYEQYF
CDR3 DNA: TGTGCCAGCAGACCAGGGACAGGGTTAAGCTACGAGCAGTACTTC

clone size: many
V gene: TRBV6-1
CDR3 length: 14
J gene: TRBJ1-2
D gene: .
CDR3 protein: CASSEGPGRYGYTF
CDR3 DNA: TGTGCCAGCAGTGAAGGTCCAGGCCGCTATGGCTACACCTTC

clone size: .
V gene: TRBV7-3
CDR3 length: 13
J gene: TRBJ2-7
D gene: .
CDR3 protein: CASSYQRGWEQYF
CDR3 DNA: TGTGCCAGCAGCTACCAACGAGGCTGGGAGCAGTACTTC

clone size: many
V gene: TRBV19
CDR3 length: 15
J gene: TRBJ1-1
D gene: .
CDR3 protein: CASSIRHDMNTEAFF
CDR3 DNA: TGTGCCAGTAGTATCCGACATGACATGAACACTGAAGCTTTCTTT

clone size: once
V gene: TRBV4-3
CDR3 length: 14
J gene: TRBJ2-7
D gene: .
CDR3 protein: CASSQVVGNYEQYF
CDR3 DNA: TGCGCCAGCAGCCAAGTCGTAGGCAACTACGAGCAGTACTTC

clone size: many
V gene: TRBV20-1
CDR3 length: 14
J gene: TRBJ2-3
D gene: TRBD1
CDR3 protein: CSATDRGGTDTQYF
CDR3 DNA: TGCAGTGCCACGGACAGGGGGGGAACAGATACGCAGTATTTT

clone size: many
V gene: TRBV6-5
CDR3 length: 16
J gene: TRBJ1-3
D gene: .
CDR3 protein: CASRTKSTGQSNTIYF
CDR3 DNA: TGTGCCAGCAGGACTAAGAGTACCGGACAGTCAAACACCATATATTTT

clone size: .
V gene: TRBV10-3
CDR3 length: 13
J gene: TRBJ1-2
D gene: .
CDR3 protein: CAILMAAFYGYTF
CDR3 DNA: TGTGCCATCCTGATGGCGGCCTTCTATGGCTACACCTTC

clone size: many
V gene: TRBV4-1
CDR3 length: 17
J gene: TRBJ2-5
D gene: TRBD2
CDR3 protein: CASSHLGTSGVGETQYF
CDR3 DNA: TGCGCCAGCAGCCATCTAGGGACTAGCGGGGTTGGAGAGACCCAGTACTTC

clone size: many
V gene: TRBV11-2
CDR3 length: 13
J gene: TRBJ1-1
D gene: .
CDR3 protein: CASSSEMNTEAFF
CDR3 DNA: TGTGCCAGCAGTTCTGAGATGAACACTGAAGCTTTCTTT

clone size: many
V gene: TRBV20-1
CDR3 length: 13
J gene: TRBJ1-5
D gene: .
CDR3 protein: CSARGSGDQPQHF
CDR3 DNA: TGCAGTGCTAGGGGGTCTGGTGATCAGCCCCAGCATTTT

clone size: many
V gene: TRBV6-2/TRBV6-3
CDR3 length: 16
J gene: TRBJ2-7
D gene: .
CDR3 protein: CASRRGEAGSSYEQYF
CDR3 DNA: TGTGCCAGCAGAAGAGGGGAGGCGGGGAGCTCCTACGAGCAGTACTTC

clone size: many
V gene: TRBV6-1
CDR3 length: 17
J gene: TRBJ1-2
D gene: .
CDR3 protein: CASSEALRVSVDYGYTF
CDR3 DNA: TGTGCCAGCAGTGAAGCGCTTCGTGTTTCGGTTGACTATGGCTACACCTTC

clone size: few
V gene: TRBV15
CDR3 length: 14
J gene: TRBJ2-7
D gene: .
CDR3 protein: CATSYGGVTYEQYF
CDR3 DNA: TGTGCCACCAGCTATGGGGGTGTAACCTACGAGCAGTACTTC

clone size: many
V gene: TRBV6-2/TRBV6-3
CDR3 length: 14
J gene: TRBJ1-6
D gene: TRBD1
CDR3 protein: CASSPGGYNSPLHF
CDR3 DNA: TGTGCCAGCAGTCCAGGGGGATATAATTCACCCCTCCACTTT

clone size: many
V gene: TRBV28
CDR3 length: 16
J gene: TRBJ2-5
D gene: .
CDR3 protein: CASSLEHDGSGVTQYF
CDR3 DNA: TGTGCCAGCAGTTTGGAACATGACGGTTCTGGAGTGACCCAGTACTTC

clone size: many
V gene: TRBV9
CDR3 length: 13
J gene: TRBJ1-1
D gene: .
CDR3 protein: CASSTDGNTEAFF
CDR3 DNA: TGTGCCAGCAGCACCGACGGTAACACTGAAGCTTTCTTT

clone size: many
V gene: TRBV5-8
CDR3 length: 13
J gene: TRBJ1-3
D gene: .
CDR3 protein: CASSRESGNTIYF
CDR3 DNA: TGTGCCAGCAGCCGGGAGTCTGGAAACACCATATATTTT

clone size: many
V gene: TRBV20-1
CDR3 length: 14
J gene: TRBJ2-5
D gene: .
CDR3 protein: CSARDHRLAETQYF
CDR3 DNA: TGCAGTGCTAGAGATCACAGGCTGGCTGAGACCCAGTACTTC

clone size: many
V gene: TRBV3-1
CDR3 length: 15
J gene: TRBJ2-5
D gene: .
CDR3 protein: CASSQGTVLLGTQYF
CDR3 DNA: TGTGCCAGCAGCCAAGGGACAGTCCTCCTAGGGACCCAGTACTTC

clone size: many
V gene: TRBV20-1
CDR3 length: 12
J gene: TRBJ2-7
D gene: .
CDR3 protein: CSARGSAYEQYF
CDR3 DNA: TGCAGTGCTAGAGGGTCTGCATACGAGCAGTACTTC

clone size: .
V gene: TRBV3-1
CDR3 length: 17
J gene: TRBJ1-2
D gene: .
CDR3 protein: CASSPKTGHGVTYGYTF
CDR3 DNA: TGTGCCAGCAGCCCCAAAACCGGGCACGGGGTCACCTATGGCTACACCTTC

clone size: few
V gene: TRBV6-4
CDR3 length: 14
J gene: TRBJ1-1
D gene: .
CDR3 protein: CASTSRGMNTEAFF
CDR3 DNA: TGTGCCAGCACCAGTCGGGGCATGAACACTGAAGCTTTCTTT

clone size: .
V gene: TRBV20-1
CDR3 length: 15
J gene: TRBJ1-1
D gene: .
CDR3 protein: CSALKSLDGNTEAFF
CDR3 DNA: TGCAGTGCTCTGAAGTCCCTGGACGGAAACACTGAAGCTTTCTTT

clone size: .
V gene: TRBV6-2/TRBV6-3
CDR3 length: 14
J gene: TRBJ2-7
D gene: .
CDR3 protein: CASSFLPGKGEQYF
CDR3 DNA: TGTGCCAGCAGTTTCCTCCCAGGGAAAGGCGAGCAGTACTTC

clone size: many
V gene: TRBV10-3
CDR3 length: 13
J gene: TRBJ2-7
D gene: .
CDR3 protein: CAISDRTDYEQYF
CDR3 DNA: TGTGCCATCAGTGATCGGACAGACTACGAGCAGTACTTC